This T cell receptor beta chain was identified in a study of T cell clonality in common variable immunodeficiency. CVID subjects were neither ill nor on immunomodulatory or immunosuppressive medication at sampling. Each donor provided 5 to 8 ml of heparinized whole blood. The study's findings and limits: In common variable immunodeficiency, TCR beta chains reportedly carried fewer deletions and N-nucleotide insertions. Authors noted CVID clonality's cause needs subpopulation repertoire sequencing.

The table lists this clone with many counts. Its antigen is still unknown. Sequencing ends 3 residues short of the CDR3 end; the germline J gene provides the rest. The germline V gene has CDR1 DFQATT and CDR2 SNEGSKA (reference sequence). V was pared by 5 bases and J by 2 bases, with 13 bases of the junction left unmatched. The CDR3 totals 17 residues. This table comes from immunoSEQ multiplex PCR, and its TCRdb copy is limited to in-frame clones, with some not included. This sample includes 15,000 to 20,000 clones with no singletons; its ten biggest clones take up roughly 2.5%. This sequence was found in a human donor with common variable immunodeficiency. The specimen sequenced was peripheral blood mononuclear cells. The genes are TRBV20-1 and TRBJ2-3; 10 nucleotides align to TRBD1. The CDR3 reads CSAYPGQGPYITDTQYF. CDR3 bases read: TGCAGTGCTTATCCGGGACAGGGGCCCTATATCACAGATACG.